The entry that follows covers one TCR beta chain sequence. Its cognate antigen is unknown. This sample is part of a study of T cell responses to AZD1222 COVID-19 vaccine. Findings of the study overall: No day 14 peak samples; only post-peak repertoires were characterized.

Trimming removed 0 bases from V and 3 bases from J, with 8 bases in between. This CDR3 is 14 amino acids long. The V gene's germline CDR1 is LGHNA and CDR2 YSLEER. Some clones are missing from TCRdb's copy, which holds only in-frame ones; the method was immunoSEQ multiplex PCR. The sample has 40,000 to 60,000 clones; 80% to 90% are singletons. The rearrangement links TRBV4-3 to TRBJ2-5; D is ambiguous. The TCR sequence derives from an adult who received the AZD1222 COVID-19 vaccine. The starting material was peripheral blood, obtained 28 days after the second AZD1222 dose. CDR3 nucleotides: TGCGCCAGCAGCCAAGAACGTACAGAAGAGACCCAGTACTTC. It is translated as CASSQERTEETQYF.